The 20 T cell receptor beta chains reported below all come from one sample, sequenced in a study of technical replicates of blood from several donors (dated by TCRdb to 2016 to 2017). The method was the immunoSEQ multiplex PCR assay. TCRdb provides this immuneACCESS table in a form limited to in-frame rearrangements. Some clones are lacking; in checked studies, under half of them reflect an unresolved V gene, and why the rest are absent is not known. Across this sample there are approximately 99,000 clones, with roughly 96% seen only once. Clones ranked in the top ten supply just over 0.2% of the sample. Sequencing was performed on T cells isolated from PBMCs. These receptors all come from a human donor in good health.

The chain employs TRBV11-3 and TRBJ2-1; unclear D gene. Germline assignment: CDR1 SGHNT and CDR2 YENEEA. V lost 5 bases and J 0 bases, leaving 8 bases between the germline ends. CDR3 length: 14 amino acids. The CDR3: CASSLGHSYNEQFF. Written as DNA, the CDR3 is TGTGCCAGCAGCCTTGGCCACTCCTACAATGAGCAGTTCTTC.

Points on this clone: At one end the junction does not follow the germline gene, possibly because of a read error. The chain is built from TRBV7-7 and TRBJ2-7, with 13 positions matching TRBD2. Germline CDR1 is SSHAT and CDR2 is FNYEAQ (reference sequence). This CDR3 region has 16 residues. CDR3 residues: CASSMTSGGPHYEQYF. DNA for the CDR3: TGTGCTAGCAGCATGACTAGCGGGGGGCCCCACTACGAGCAGTACTTC.

This chain joins TRBV6-5 and TRBJ2-7; possibly TRBD1 for D (6 bases). This CDR3 is built from 14 residues. The ends were cut back, 6 bases at V and 3 bases at J, with 15 bases in the middle. The germline gives CDR1 MNHEY, CDR2 SVGAGI. Here the CDR3 reads CASSGQQGNYEQYF. The CDR3 DNA reads TGTGCCAGCAGCGGGCAACAGGGCAACTACGAGCAGTACTTC.

This clone is a singleton in its sample. The chain is built from TRBV4-1 and TRBJ2-1; TRBD1 aligns across 7 bases. Trimming at V came to 4 bases and at J to 8 bases, leaving 11 bases not matched to a gene. Germline V gene sequence: CDR1 MGHRA, CDR2 YSYEKL. The CDR3 extends over 15 amino acids. The CDR3 coding sequence is TGCGCCAGCAGCCCTCGGGACAGCCCCGGCCATGAGCAGTTCTTC. Residues: CASSPRDSPGHEQFF.

The gene calls are TRBV11-2 and TRBJ2-7; tentatively, D is TRBD1 (5 bases). Trimming cost V 1 base and J 2 bases, with 9 bases left between them. Germline assignment: CDR1 SGHAT and CDR2 FQNNGV. The CDR3 totals 14 residues. CDR3 DNA sequence: TGTGCCAGCAGCTTAGCCGGACACCCCTACGAGCAGTACTTC. It specifies CASSLAGHPYEQYF.

The CDR3 sequence: CATSRGSGTEAFF. DNA for the CDR3: TGTGCCACCAGTAGGGGGTCGGGCACTGAAGCTTTCTTT. This rearrangement joins TRBV15 to TRBJ1-1, with D possibly matching TRBD1 (6 bases). Trimming took off 6 bases at V and 4 bases at J, with 12 bases between the two ends. Looked up from germline, CDR1 is LNHNV and CDR2 is YYDKDF (reference sequence). The CDR3 totals 13 residues. Full variable domain (rest looked up from reference TRBV15 and TRBJ1-1): DAMVIQNPRYQVTQFGKPVTLSCSQTLNHNVMYWYQQKSSQAPKLLFHYYDKDFNNEADTPDNFQSRRPNTSFCFLDIRSPGLGDTAMYLCATSRGSGTEAFFGQGTRLTVV.

V and J are TRBV4-2 and TRBJ1-2; D unresolved. V dropped 3 bases and J dropped 4 bases, with 15 bases sitting between them. The CDR3 has 15 residues. Germline CDR1 reads LGHNA; CDR2 reads YNFKEQ. The CDR3 nucleotides are TGTGCCAGCAGCCAGGGGATCGGGGTAATCTATGGCTACACCTTC. Its translation is CASSQGIGVIYGYTF.

The chain is built from TRBV19 and TRBJ1-6; no definite D call. Deletions cut 10 bases from V and 7 bases from J, with 14 bases between. Germline CDR1 reads LNHDA; CDR2 reads SQIVND (reference sequence). The CDR3 extends over 13 amino acids. The CDR3 reads CATLGQYNSPLHF. Written as DNA, the CDR3 is TGTGCCACCCTTGGGCAGTACAATTCACCCCTCCACTTT.

The V call is TRBV7-8, the J call TRBJ2-7; D ambiguous. V lost 2 bases to trimming and J lost 2 bases, with 10 bases between them. CDR1 is SGHVS, CDR2 FQNEAQ, per germline. The CDR3 is made up of 14 amino acids. The CDR3 DNA reads as TGTGCCAGCAGCTTAACGGTCGGAGCCTACGAGCAGTACTTC. This gives the protein CASSLTVGAYEQYF. Using reference TRBV7-8 and TRBJ2-7 for the parts outside the CDR3, the full variable domain is GAGVSQSPRYKVAKRGQDVALRCDPISGHVSLFWYQQALGQGPEFLTYFQNEAQLDKSGLPSDRFFAERPEGSVSTLKIQRTQQEDSAVYLCASSLTVGAYEQYFGPGTRLTVT.

In this sample, this clone turned up once. The chain joins TRBV9 to TRBJ1-3; TRBD1 is a possible D gene (5 bases). There are 16 residues in the CDR3. Trimming left V 4 bases short and J 0 bases short, with 14 bases between. The germline V gene encodes CDR1 SGDLS and CDR2 YYNGEE. The DNA for the CDR3 is TGTGCCAGCAGCCCTAGACAGTTTTTCTCTGGAAACACCATATATTTT. It codes for CASSPRQFFSGNTIYF.

In DNA, the CDR3 is TGTGCCTGGAGTGTTATTTCGAACACTGAAGCTTTCTTT. This encodes CAWSVISNTEAFF. This chain uses TRBV30 with TRBJ1-1; D gene ambiguous. V lost 0 bases and J lost 1, with 6 bases in between. This CDR3 comprises 13 residues. Germline V lookup: CDR1 GTSNPN, CDR2 SVGIG (reference sequence).

The rearrangement joins TRBV5-5 to TRBJ2-3; 7 nucleotides agree with TRBD2. CDR1 and CDR2 from the germline V gene are SGHKS and YYEKEE (reference sequence). The CDR3 extends over 15 amino acids. Losses at the gene ends were 0 bases for V and 4 bases for J; bases not matched to a gene: 5. The CDR3 loop reads CASSLGGGLPDTQYF. The CDR3 bases are TGTGCCAGCAGCTTGGGGGGAGGGCTCCCAGATACGCAGTATTTT.

The chain is built from TRBV28 and TRBJ1-2; no reliable D call. The CDR3 is 15 amino acids. Germline assignment: CDR1 MDHEN and CDR2 SYDVKM. Trimming removed 4 bases from V and 5 bases from J, with 17 bases in between. Here the CDR3 reads CASSSVLGDIYGYTF. The CDR3 DNA reads as TGTGCCAGCAGTTCAGTACTGGGAGACATATATGGCTACACCTTC.

V and J are TRBV5-5 and TRBJ1-3; D uncertain. This CDR3 spans 11 amino acids. V was shortened by 0 bases and J by 8 bases, with 3 bases between the two germline ends. Per germline, CDR1 SGHKS and CDR2 YYEKEE (reference sequence). The CDR3 region has the DNA TGTGCCAGCAGCTTGGTAGACACCATATATTTT. Its translation: CASSLVDTIYF.

About this clone: The junction departs from germline at one end; a sequencing error may be responsible. The rearrangement uses TRBV7-7 and TRBJ2-3; D is uncertain. Germline V gives CDR1 SSHAT, CDR2 FNYEAQ (reference sequence). The CDR3 loop spans 15 amino acids. Written as DNA, the CDR3 is TGTGCTAGCAGCTTAGGTCTACTAAGCACAGATACGCAGTATTTT. Protein sequence: CASSLGLLSTDTQYF.

The V and J genes are TRBV6-5 and TRBJ2-1, with 10 bases identical to TRBD1. Trimming removed 4 bases from V and 3 bases from J; junction bases left unmatched: 6. Germline loops: CDR1 MNHEY, CDR2 SVGAGI. The CDR3 length is 16 residues. CDR3 loop: CASSSPGQGYYNEQFF. DNA of the CDR3: TGTGCCAGCAGTTCCCCGGGACAGGGGTACTACAATGAGCAGTTCTTC.

The chain couples TRBV10-2 to TRBJ1-5; possibly TRBD1 for D (6 bases). CDR1 and CDR2 from the germline V gene are WSHSY and SAAADI. The CDR3 sequence is 17 residues long. V lost 6 bases, J lost 1 base, and 19 bases lay in between. The CDR3, as DNA: TGCGCCAGCAGCCAGAAGCGGGGACAAACCAGCAATCAGCCCCAGCATTTT. Translated, it gives CASSQKRGQTSNQPQHF.

V is TRBV19 and J is TRBJ2-3; TRBD2 might be the D (5 bases). The V end was cut by 6 bases, the J end by 0 bases, with 10 bases between. Germline loops: CDR1 LNHDA, CDR2 SQIVND (reference sequence). This CDR3 spans 14 amino acids. CDR3 amino acids: CASRSSASTDTQYF. The CDR3 region has the DNA TGTGCCAGTAGGAGTAGCGCTAGCACAGATACGCAGTATTTT.

This CDR3 reads CASRDRDRGTEAFF. Here the CDR3 DNA reads TGTGCCAGCAGGGACCGGGACAGGGGCACTGAAGCTTTCTTT. This chain joins TRBV27 and TRBJ1-1; 10 bases map to TRBD1. The junction had 5 bases not matched to a gene; V was cut back by 6 bases and J by 4 bases. The CDR3 extends over 14 amino acids. Germline lookup yields CDR1 MNHEY and CDR2 SMNVEV (reference sequence).

The V call is TRBV28, the J call TRBJ2-2; a possible D gene is TRBD1 (5 bases). Between the trimmed V and J ends, which lost 5 bases and 4 bases, there was a span of 11 bases. CDR1 and CDR2 from the germline V gene are MDHEN and SYDVKM. The CDR3 runs 14 residues. The CDR3 bases are TGTGCCAGCAGTCGCCCAGGGATCACCGGGGAGCTGTTTTTT. This codes for CASSRPGITGELFF.